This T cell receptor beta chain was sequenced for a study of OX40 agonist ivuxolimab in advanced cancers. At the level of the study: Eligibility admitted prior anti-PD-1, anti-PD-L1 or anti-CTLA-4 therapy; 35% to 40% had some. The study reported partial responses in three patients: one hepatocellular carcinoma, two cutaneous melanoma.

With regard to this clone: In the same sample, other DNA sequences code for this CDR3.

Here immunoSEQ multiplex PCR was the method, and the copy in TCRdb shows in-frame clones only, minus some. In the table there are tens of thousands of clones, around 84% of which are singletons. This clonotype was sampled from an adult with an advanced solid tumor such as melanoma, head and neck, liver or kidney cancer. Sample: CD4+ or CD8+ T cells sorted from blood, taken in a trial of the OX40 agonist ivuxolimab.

The CDR3 loop is CASSPSGNTEAFF. The CDR3 DNA is TGTGCCAGCTCACCGAGCGGAAACACTGAAGCTTTCTTT. The V gene is TRBV18, the J gene TRBJ1-1; D gene unclear. CDR1 KGHSH and CDR2 LQKENI come from the germline V gene. V shed 3 bases and J shed 2 bases, with 7 bases lying between them. This CDR3 region has 13 residues.